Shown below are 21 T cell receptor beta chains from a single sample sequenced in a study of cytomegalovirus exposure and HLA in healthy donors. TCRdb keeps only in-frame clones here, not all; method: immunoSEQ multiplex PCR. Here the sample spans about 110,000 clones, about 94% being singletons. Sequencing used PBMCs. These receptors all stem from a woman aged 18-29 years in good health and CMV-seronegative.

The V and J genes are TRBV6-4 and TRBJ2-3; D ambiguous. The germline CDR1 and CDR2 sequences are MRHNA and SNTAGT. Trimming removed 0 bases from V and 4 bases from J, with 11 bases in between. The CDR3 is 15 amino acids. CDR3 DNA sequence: TGTGCCAGCAGTGACTCGGAGTTAGCCCCAGATACGCAGTATTTT. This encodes CASSDSELAPDTQYF.

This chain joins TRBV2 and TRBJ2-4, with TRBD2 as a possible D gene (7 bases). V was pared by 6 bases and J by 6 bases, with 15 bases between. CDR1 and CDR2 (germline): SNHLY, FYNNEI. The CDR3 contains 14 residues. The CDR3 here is CASRDLGGANIQYF. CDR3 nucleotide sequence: TGTGCCAGCAGGGACCTGGGGGGGGCAAACATTCAGTACTTC.

Written as DNA, the CDR3 is TGTGCCAGCAGCTTAGCCTTCCAGCGGAGCTACGAGCAGTACTTC. Its protein is CASSLAFQRSYEQYF. The chain couples TRBV7-2 to TRBJ2-7, with D perhaps matching TRBD2 (5 bases). The V gene lost 0 bases and the J gene lost 3 bases, with 12 bases spanning the gap. The CDR3 length is 15 residues. Germline CDR1 reads SGHTA; CDR2 reads FQGNSA. Together with reference TRBV7-2 and TRBJ2-7, the CDR3 gives the full variable domain: GAGVSQSPSNKVTEKGKDVELRCDPISGHTALYWYRQSLGQGLEFLIYFQGNSAPDKSGLPSDRFSAERTGGSVSTLTIQRTQQEDSAVYLCASSLAFQRSYEQYFGPGTRLTVT.

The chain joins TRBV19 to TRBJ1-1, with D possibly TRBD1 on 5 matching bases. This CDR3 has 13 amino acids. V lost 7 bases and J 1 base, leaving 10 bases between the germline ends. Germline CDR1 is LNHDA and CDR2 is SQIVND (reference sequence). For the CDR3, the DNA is TGTGCCAGTACCTTGACAGAGAACACTGAAGCTTTCTTT. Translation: CASTLTENTEAFF.

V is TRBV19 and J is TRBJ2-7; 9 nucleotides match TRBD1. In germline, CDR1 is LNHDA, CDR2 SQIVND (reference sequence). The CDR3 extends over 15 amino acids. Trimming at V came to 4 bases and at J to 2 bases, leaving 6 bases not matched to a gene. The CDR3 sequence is CASSKPGQGPYEQYF. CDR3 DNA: TGTGCCAGTAGTAAACCGGGACAGGGTCCCTACGAGCAGTACTTC.

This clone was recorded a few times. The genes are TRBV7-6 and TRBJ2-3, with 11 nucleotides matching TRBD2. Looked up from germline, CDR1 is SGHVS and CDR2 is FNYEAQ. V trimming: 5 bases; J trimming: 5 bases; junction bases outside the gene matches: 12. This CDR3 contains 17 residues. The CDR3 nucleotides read TGTGCCAGCAGCCCCGGGACTAGCGGTGGGCGGTTAGATACGCAGTATTTT. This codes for CASSPGTSGGRLDTQYF.

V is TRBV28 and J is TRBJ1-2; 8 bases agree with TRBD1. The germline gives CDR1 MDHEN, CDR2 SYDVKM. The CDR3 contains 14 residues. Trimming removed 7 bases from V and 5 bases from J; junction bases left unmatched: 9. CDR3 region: CASITGGNSYGYTF. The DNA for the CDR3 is TGTGCCAGCATCACAGGGGGTAACTCGTATGGCTACACCTTC.

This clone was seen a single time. The CDR3 sequence is CASSRTSGVQETQYF. CDR3 coding DNA: TGTGCCAGCAGCCGGACTAGCGGGGTACAAGAGACCCAGTACTTC. V and J are TRBV27 and TRBJ2-5; 12 bases line up with TRBD2. From germline, CDR1 is MNHEY and CDR2 SMNVEV (reference sequence). The CDR3 extends over 15 amino acids. Trimming removed 6 bases from V and 2 bases from J; junction bases left unmatched: 4.

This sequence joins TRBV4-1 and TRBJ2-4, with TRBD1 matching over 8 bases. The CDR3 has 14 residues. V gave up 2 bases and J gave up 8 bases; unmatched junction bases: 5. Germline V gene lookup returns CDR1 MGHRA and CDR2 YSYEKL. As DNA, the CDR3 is TGCGCCAGCAGCCAAAGGACAGGGAGAGACATTCAGTACTTC. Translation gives CASSQRTGRDIQYF.

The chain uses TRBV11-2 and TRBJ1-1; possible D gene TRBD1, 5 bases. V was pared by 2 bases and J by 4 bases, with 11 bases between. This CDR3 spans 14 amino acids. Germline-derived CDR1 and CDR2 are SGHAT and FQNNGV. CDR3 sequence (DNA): TGTGCCAGCAGCTTAATGGGGGGGGGCACTGAAGCTTTCTTT. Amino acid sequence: CASSLMGGGTEAFF.

The DNA of the CDR3 is TGCGCCAGCAGCCCCGCGGGAACCTGGGAGGATGGTGTATACGAGCAGTACTTC. Protein: CASSPAGTWEDGVYEQYF. The chain has TRBV4-3 and TRBJ2-7; maybe TRBD2 (6 bases). V lost 4 bases, J lost 4 bases, and 26 bases lay in between. The CDR3 consists of 18 residues. Germline V lookup: CDR1 LGHNA, CDR2 YSLEER.

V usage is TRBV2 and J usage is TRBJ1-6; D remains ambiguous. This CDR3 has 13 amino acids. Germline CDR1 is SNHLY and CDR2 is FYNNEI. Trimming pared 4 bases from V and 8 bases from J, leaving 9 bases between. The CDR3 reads CASSGGKDSPLHF. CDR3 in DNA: TGTGCCAGCAGTGGAGGGAAGGATTCACCCCTCCACTTT.

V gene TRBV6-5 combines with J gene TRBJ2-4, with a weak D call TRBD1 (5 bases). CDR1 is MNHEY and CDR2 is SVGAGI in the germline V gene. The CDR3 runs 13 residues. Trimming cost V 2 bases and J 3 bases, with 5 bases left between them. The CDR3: CASSYTGKNIQYF. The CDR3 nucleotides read TGTGCCAGCAGTTACACAGGCAAAAACATTCAGTACTTC.

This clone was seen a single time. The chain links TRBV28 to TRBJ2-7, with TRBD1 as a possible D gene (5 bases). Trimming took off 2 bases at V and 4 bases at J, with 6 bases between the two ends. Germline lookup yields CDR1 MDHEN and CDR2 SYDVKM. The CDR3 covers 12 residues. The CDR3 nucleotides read TGTGCCAGCAGTTTAAAGGGGTACGAGCAGTACTTC. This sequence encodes CASSLKGYEQYF. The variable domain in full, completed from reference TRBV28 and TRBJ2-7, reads DVKVTQSSRYLVKRTGEKVFLECVQDMDHENMFWYRQDPGLGLRLIYFSYDVKMKEKGDIPEGYSVSREKKERFSLILESASTNQTSMYLCASSLKGYEQYFGPGTRLTVT.

The CDR3 DNA follows: TGTGCCAGCAGCTTAGGAGGGGGCGGCGGCTACACCTTC. Translation gives CASSLGGGGGYTF. The chain combines TRBV7-6 with TRBJ1-2; 7 nucleotides agree with TRBD1. Trimming removed 1 base from V and 8 bases from J; junction bases left unmatched: 4. The CDR3 has 13 amino acids. CDR1 and CDR2 from the germline V gene are SGHVS and FNYEAQ.

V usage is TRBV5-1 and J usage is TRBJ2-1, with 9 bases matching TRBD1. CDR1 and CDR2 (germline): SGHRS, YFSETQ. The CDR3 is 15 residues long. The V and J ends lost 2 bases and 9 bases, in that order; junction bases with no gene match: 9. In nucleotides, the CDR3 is TGCGCCAGCAGCTTTCCGGGACAGGGTTTGGGTGAGCAGTTCTTC. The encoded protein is CASSFPGQGLGEQFF.

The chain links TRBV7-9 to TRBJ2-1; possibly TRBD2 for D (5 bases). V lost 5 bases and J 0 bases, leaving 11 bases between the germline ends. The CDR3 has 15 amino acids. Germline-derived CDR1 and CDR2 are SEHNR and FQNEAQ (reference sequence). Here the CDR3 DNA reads TGTGCCAGCAGCCCGGACGGAGGCTCCTACAATGAGCAGTTCTTC. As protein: CASSPDGGSYNEQFF.

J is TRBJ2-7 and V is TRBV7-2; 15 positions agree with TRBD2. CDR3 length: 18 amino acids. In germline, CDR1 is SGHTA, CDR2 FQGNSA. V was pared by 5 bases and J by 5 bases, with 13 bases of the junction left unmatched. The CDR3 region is CASSPRTSGGVYFHEQYF. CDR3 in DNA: TGTGCCAGCAGCCCTAGGACTAGCGGGGGGGTTTATTTCCACGAGCAGTACTTC.

The CDR3 bases are TGTGCCAGCAGACGCGGGGGGGGCACAGATACGCAGTATTTT. This codes for CASRRGGGTDTQYF. V and J are TRBV4-2 and TRBJ2-3, with 9 bases lining up with TRBD2. CDR1 is LGHNA and CDR2 is YNFKEQ in the germline V gene. V lost 6 bases and J lost 1; bases outside the gene matches: 2. CDR3 length: 14 residues.

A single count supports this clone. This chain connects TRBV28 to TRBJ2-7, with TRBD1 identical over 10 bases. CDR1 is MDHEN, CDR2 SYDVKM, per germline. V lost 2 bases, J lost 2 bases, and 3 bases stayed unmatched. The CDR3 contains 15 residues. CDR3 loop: CASSLGGTGAYEQYF. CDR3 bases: TGTGCCAGCAGTTTAGGGGGGACAGGGGCCTACGAGCAGTACTTC.

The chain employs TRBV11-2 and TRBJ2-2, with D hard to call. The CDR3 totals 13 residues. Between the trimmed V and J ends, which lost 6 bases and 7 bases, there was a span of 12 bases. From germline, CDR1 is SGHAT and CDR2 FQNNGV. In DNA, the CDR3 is TGTGCCAGCAGTTCTCTAGGCATCGGGGAGCTGTTTTTT. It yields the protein CASSSLGIGELFF.